This record looks at one TCR beta chain sequence and its context. The antigen remains undetermined. This sample stems from a study of T cell repertoires in cytomegalovirus infection. Across the whole study: Public TCR beta signatures marked donors with CMV infection and the matching HLA.

MiXCR was run by TCRdb on the reads, yielding one entry per CDR3 protein. The table records more than 300,000 distinct CDR3 sequences, roughly 34% of them present only once. Study results and caveats: It was HLA-C-restricted CMV-specific TCR beta clonotypes that dominated the response ex vivo.

The CDR3 contains 13 residues. The J segment lost 2 bases and the V segment lost 6 bases, leaving 4 bases of the junction unmatched. Germline V lookup: CDR1 MDHEN, CDR2 SYDVKM. The clonotype was recovered from a human donor in good health (CMV status not recorded). Some clones in this sample may be carry-over from other donors' samples. This material consisted of cultured PBMCs, taken from culture after CMV antigen stimulation. The gene calls are TRBV28 and TRBJ2-7; 7 nucleotides line up with TRBD1. CDR3 sequence reads: CASRPGQPYEQYF. Written as DNA, the CDR3 is TGTGCCAGCAGGCCGGGACAGCCCTACGAGCAGTACTTC.